Included here is one T cell receptor (beta chain) sequence, with context. Its antigen is not identified. Germline loops: CDR1 SGHAT, CDR2 FQNNGV. Trimming pared 7 bases from V and 0 bases from J, leaving 7 bases between. The CDR3 runs 13 residues. The data originate from a study of beta chain features in type 1 diabetes. General study findings and limits: The analysis here could not establish whether HLA type shapes TCRB rearrangement. When Type 1 diabetes patients were examined, their TCRB CDR3s proved moderately but significantly shorter in all four CD4+ subsets.

CD45RO/CCR7/CD25/CD127/CD95/CD27 sorting isolated CD4+ naive, central memory, regulatory and stem cell-like memory cells. All of the isolated RNA was reverse transcribed, so expressed TCRB transcripts were sequenced. Profiled with immunoSEQ multiplex PCR; TCRdb holds only in-frame clones, not every one. In the table there are around 250,000 clones, about 30% of which are singletons. The V call is TRBV11-2, the J call TRBJ1-3; D is possibly TRBD1 (5 bases). This clonotype originated in a man aged 25 to 40 in good health. The source material was central memory CD4+ T cells from blood. The CDR3 DNA reads TGTGCCAGCAAGGGGAGCTCTGGAAACACCATATATTTT. Protein sequence: CASKGSSGNTIYF.